The 8 T cell receptor beta chains given below trace back to one sample, sequenced in a study of blood T cell repertoires in COVID-19. The table came from immunoSEQ multiplex PCR; TCRdb's copy has only in-frame clones and leaves some out. The sample has 150,000 to 200,000 clones, around 86% seen once. The sample taken for sequencing was peripheral blood. All receptors derive from a man between 65 and 85 years old with acute or convalescent COVID-19.

This sequence joins TRBV7-4 and TRBJ2-1; 8 nucleotides align to TRBD2. The CDR3 consists of 17 residues. In germline, CDR1 is SGHVT, CDR2 SQSDAQ. After removal of 5 bases from V and 0 bases from J, the junction contained 9 bases not matched to a gene. In DNA, the CDR3 is TGTGCCAGCAGCGGGGGGCTAGCGGGTGGCTCCTACAATGAGCAGTTCTTC. It specifies CASSGGLAGGSYNEQFF. Combining the CDR3 with reference TRBV7-4 and TRBJ2-1 gives the whole variable domain GAGVSQSPRYKVAKRGRDVALRCDSISGHVTLYWYRQTLGQGSEVLTYSQSDAQRDKSGRPSGRFSAERPERSVSTLKIQRTEQGDSAVYLCASSGGLAGGSYNEQFFGPGTRLTVL.

The gene calls are TRBV5-1 and TRBJ1-1; D is possibly TRBD1 (5 bases). V was shortened by 4 bases and J by 10 bases, with 17 bases between the two germline ends. The CDR3 loop spans 13 amino acids. CDR1 SGHRS and CDR2 YFSETQ come from the germline V gene. As DNA, the CDR3 is TGCGCCAGCAGCCCCCAGGATTGGGGGGGAGCTTTCTTT. This translates into CASSPQDWGGAFF.

The rearrangement joins TRBV2 to TRBJ2-2, with 7 nucleotides matching TRBD2. The CDR3 consists of 15 residues. V was clipped by 1 base and J by 7 bases; unmatched bases: 6. Germline V lookup: CDR1 SNHLY, CDR2 FYNNEI. CDR3 DNA: TGTGCCAGCAGTGAAGATACGGCGGGAGTCGGGGAGCTGTTTTTT. Its translation is CASSEDTAGVGELFF.

The chain links TRBV5-1 to TRBJ2-5; D is perhaps TRBD2 (5 bases). Trimming shortened V by 0 bases and J by 5 bases, and 11 bases separated the two germline ends. This CDR3 region has 14 residues. The germline V gene has CDR1 SGHRS and CDR2 YFSETQ. CDR3 residues: CASSLGGVDETQYF. In DNA form, the CDR3 reads TGCGCCAGCAGCTTGGGGGGAGTGGACGAGACCCAGTACTTC.

The V and J genes are TRBV9 and TRBJ2-6; D remains ambiguous. The CDR3 length is 15 residues. CDR1 is SGDLS, CDR2 YYNGEE, per germline. Trimming cost V 4 bases and J 3 bases, with 11 bases left between them. The CDR3 DNA follows: TGTGCCAGCAGCAGAACAGCCCTTGGGGCCAACGTCCTGACTTTC. Its translation is CASSRTALGANVLTF.

This chain links TRBV5-4 with TRBJ2-6; 9 bases match TRBD1. Germline-derived CDR1 and CDR2 are SGHNT and YYREEE (reference sequence). V gave up 4 bases and J gave up 0 bases; unmatched junction bases: 5. This CDR3 spans 17 amino acids. CDR3 coding DNA: TGTGCCAGCAGCAGGGGACAGGGACTCTCTGGGGCCAACGTCCTGACTTTC. It codes for CASSRGQGLSGANVLTF.

The chain uses TRBV28 and TRBJ2-3, with D perhaps TRBD2 (5 bases). The CDR3 contains 16 residues. The V end was cut by 5 bases, the J end by 1 base, with 16 bases between. The V gene's germline CDR1 is MDHEN and CDR2 SYDVKM. CDR3 residues: CASSAASEGGTDTQYF. The CDR3 region has the DNA TGTGCCAGCAGTGCCGCTTCAGAGGGCGGCACAGATACGCAGTATTTT.

V is TRBV27 and J is TRBJ2-7; D is undetermined. Germline CDR1 reads MNHEY; CDR2 reads SMNVEV (reference sequence). The CDR3 runs to 14 residues. V lost 6 bases and J lost 1, with 13 bases in between. The CDR3, as DNA: TGTGCCAGCAGCCCTTTGGCCCAGTCCTACGAGCAGTACTTC. The encoded protein is CASSPLAQSYEQYF.